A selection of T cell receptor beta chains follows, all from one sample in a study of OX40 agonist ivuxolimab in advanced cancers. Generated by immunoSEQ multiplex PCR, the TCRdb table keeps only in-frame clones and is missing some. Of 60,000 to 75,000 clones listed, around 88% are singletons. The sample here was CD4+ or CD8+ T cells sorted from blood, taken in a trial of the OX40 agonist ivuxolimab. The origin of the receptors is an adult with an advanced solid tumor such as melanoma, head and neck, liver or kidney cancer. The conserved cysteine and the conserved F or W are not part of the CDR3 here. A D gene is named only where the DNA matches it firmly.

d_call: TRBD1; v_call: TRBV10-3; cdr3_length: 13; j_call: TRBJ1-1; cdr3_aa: AISETGVRDTEAF
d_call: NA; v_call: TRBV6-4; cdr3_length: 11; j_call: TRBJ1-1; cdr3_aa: ASSAGRAQEAF
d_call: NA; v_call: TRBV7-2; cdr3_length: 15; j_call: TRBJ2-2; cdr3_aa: ASSLARTGRGTGELF
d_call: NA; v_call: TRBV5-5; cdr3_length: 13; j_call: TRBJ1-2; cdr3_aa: ASSLQTGVNYGYT
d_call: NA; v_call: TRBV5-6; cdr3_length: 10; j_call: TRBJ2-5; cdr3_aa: ASSPALETQY
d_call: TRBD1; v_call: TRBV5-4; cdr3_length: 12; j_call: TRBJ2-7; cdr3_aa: ASSSGTGFNEQY
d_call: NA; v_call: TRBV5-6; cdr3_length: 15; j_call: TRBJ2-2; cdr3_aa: ASRPRRSGRGDGELF
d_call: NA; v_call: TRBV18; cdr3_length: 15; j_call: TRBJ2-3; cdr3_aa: ASSPVRRRSDTDTQY
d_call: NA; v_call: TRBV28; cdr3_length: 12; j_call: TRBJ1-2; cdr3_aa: ASSFEGTGGGYT
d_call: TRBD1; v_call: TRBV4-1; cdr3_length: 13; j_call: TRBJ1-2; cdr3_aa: ASSRTETGDYGYT
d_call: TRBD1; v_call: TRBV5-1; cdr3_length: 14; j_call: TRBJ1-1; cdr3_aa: ASKRGTGGANTEAF